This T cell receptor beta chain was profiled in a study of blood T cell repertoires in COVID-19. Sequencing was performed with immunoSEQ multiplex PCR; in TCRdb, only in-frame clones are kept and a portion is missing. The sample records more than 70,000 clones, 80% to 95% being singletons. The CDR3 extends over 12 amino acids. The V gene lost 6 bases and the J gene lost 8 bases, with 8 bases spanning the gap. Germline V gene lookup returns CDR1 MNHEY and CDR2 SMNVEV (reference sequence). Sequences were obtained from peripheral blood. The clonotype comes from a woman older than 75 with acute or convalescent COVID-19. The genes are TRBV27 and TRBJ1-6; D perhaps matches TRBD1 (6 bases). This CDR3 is CASRDSHSPLHF. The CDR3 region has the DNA TGTGCCAGCAGGGACAGTCATTCACCCCTCCACTTT.